This TCR beta chain is from a study of shared clonotypes between healthy human individuals. Study results and limitations: Sampling used blood alone; tissue repertoires probably differ. Estimated richness was generally greater in naive than memory subsets.

The CDR3 loop spans 16 amino acids. CDR1 is MNHEY and CDR2 is SMNVEV in the germline V gene (reference sequence). The V and J ends lost 5 bases and 2 bases respectively, with 19 bases between them. Assay execution took place at the deep level. Sorted-subset replicate PCR reactions contained approximately 190 ng DNA, corresponding to roughly 29,000 T cell genomes. Measured with immunoSEQ multiplex PCR; TCRdb has only the in-frame clones, and not every one. The table lists 600,000 to 750,000 clones, less than 95% of them singletons. Comments on this clone: Antigen: not known.

The V and J genes are TRBV27 and TRBJ2-7, with TRBD2 as a possible D gene (5 bases). Specimen: memory CD8+ T cells from PBMCs. The subset here: CD45RO+ cells pooled with CCR7-negative TemRA cells. The TCR originated in a man aged 18-30 years in good health. Some clones in this sample may be carry-over from other donors' samples. The CDR3 DNA follows: TGTGCCAGCAGTCACTCCTTGGGAGTTGACGCCTACGAGCAGTACTTC. This encodes CASSHSLGVDAYEQYF.